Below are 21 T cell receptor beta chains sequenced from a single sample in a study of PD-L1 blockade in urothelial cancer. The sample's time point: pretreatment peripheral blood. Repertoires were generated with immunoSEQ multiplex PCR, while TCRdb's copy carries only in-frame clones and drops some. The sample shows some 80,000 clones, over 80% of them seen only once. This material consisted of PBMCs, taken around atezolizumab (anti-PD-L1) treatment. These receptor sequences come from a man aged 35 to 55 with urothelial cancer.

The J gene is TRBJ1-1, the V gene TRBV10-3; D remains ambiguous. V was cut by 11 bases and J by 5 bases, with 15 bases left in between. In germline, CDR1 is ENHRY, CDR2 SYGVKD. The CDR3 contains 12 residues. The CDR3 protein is CASTGDGTEAFF. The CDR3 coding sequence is TGTGCCTCCACCGGGGATGGTACTGAAGCTTTCTTT.

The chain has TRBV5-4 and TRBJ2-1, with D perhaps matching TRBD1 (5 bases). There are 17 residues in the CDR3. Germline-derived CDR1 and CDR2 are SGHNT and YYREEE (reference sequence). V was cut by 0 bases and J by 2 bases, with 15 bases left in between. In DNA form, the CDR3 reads TGTGCCAGCAGCTTGGGGACATGGGAAATCCCCTACAATGAGCAGTTCTTC. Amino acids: CASSLGTWEIPYNEQFF. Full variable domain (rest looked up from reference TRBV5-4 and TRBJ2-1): ETGVTQSPTHLIKTRGQQVTLRCSSQSGHNTVSWYQQALGQGPQFIFQYYREEENGRGNFPPRFSGLQFPNYSSELNVNALELDDSALYLCASSLGTWEIPYNEQFFGPGTRLTVL.

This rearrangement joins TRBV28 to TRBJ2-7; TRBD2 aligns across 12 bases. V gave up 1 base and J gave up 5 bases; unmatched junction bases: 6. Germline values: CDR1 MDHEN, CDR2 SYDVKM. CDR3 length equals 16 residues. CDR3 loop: CASSLYLAGGPDEQYF. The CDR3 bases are TGTGCCAGCAGTTTATACCTAGCGGGAGGGCCCGACGAGCAGTACTTC.

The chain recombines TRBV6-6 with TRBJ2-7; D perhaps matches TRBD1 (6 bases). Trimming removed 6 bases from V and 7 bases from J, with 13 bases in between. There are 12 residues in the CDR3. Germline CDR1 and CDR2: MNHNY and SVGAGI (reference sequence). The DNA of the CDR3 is TGTGCCAGCAGCCGAGTTCAGGGGGAGCAGTACTTC. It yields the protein CASSRVQGEQYF.

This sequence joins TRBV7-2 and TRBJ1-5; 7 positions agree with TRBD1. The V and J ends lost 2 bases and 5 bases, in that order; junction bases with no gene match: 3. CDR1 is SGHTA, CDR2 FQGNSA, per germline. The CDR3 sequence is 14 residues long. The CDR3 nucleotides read TGTGCCAGCAGCTTAAGACAGGGCGATCAGCCCCAGCATTTT. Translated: CASSLRQGDQPQHF. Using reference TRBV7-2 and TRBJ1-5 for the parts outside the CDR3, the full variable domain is GAGVSQSPSNKVTEKGKDVELRCDPISGHTALYWYRQSLGQGLEFLIYFQGNSAPDKSGLPSDRFSAERTGGSVSTLTIQRTQQEDSAVYLCASSLRQGDQPQHFGDGTRLSIL.

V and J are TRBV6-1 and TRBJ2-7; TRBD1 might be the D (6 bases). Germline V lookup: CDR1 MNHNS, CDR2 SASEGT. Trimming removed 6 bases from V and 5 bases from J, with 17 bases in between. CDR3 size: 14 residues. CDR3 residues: CASRRDNTGHEQYF. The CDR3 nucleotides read TGTGCCAGCAGAAGGGACAATACGGGCCACGAGCAGTACTTC.

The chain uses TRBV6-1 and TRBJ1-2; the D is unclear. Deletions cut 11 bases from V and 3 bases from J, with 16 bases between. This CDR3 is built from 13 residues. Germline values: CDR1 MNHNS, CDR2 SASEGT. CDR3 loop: CAGKEGGDYGYTF. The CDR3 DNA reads TGTGCCGGTAAAGAGGGTGGCGACTATGGCTACACCTTC.

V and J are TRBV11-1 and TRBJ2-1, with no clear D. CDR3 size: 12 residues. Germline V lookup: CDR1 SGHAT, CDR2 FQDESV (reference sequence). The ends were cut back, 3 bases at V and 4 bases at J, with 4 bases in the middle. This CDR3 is CASSLEYNEQFF. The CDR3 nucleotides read TGTGCCAGCAGCTTGGAGTACAATGAGCAGTTCTTC.

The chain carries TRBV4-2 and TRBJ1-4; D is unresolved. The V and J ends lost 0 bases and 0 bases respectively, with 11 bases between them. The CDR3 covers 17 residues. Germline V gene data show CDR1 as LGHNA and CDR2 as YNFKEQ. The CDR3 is CASSQESRTATNEKLFF. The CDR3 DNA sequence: TGTGCCAGCAGCCAAGAGTCCAGGACTGCAACTAATGAAAAACTGTTTTTT.

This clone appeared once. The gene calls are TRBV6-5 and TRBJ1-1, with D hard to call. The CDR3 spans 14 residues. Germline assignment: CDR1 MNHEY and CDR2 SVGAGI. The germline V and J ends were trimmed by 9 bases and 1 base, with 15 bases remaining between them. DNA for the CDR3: TGTGCCAGTCAACCCGGGATTGGGAACACTGAAGCTTTCTTT. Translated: CASQPGIGNTEAFF.

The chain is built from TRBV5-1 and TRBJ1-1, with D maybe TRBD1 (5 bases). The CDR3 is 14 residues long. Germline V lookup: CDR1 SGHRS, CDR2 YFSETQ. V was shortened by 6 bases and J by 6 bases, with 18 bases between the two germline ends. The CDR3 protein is CASKYEGRGAEAFF. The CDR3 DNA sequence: TGCGCCAGCAAGTATGAGGGGCGGGGAGCTGAAGCTTTCTTT.

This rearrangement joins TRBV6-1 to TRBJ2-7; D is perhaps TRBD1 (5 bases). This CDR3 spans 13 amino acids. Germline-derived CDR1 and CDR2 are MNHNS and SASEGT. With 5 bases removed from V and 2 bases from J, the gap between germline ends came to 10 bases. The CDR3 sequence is CASSLKGTYEQYF. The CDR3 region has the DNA TGTGCCAGCAGTTTAAAGGGGACCTACGAGCAGTACTTC.

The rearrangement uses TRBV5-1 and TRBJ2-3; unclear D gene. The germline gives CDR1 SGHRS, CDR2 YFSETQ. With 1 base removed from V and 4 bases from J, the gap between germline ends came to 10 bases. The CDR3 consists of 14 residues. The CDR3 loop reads CASSLSPTSDTQYF. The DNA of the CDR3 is TGCGCCAGCAGCTTGAGTCCGACTTCAGATACGCAGTATTTT.

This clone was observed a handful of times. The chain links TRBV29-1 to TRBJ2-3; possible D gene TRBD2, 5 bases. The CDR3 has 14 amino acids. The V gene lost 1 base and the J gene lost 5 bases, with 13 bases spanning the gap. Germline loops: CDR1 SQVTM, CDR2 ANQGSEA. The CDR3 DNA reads TGCAGCGTTGAAGCCACTAGGGCGGTAGATACGCAGTATTTT. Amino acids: CSVEATRAVDTQYF.

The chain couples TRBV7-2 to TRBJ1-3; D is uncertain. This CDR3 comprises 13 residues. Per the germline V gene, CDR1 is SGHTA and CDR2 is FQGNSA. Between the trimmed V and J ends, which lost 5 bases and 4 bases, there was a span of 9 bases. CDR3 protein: CASSLSGGNTIYF. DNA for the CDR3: TGTGCCAGCAGCCTAAGCGGAGGAAACACCATATATTTT.

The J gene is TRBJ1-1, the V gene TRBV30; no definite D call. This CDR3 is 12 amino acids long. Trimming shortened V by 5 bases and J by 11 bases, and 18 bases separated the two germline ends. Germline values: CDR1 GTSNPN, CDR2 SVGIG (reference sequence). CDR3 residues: CAWSTGAVGAFF. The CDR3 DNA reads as TGTGCCTGGTCGACGGGAGCCGTGGGGGCTTTCTTT.

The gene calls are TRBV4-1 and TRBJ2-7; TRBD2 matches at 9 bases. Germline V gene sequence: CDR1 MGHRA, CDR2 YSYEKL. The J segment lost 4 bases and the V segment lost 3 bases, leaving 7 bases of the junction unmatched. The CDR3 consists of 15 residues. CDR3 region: CASSHLLAGQYEQYF. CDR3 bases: TGCGCCAGCAGCCACCTACTAGCGGGCCAATACGAGCAGTACTTC.

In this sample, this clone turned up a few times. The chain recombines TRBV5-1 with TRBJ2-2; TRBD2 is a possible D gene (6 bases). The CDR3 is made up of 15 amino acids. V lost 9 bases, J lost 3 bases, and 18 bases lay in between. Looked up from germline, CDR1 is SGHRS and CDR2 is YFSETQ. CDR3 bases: TGCGCCATCCCACCCAGGGAGGCGGACACCGGGGAGCTGTTTTTT. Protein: CAIPPREADTGELFF.

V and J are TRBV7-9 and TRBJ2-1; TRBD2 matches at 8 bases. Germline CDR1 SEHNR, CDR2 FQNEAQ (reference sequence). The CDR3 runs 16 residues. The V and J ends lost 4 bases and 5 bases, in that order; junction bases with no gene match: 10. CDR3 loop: CASSSTRTSTHNEQFF. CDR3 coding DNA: TGTGCCAGCAGCTCAACCCGGACTAGCACCCACAATGAGCAGTTCTTC.

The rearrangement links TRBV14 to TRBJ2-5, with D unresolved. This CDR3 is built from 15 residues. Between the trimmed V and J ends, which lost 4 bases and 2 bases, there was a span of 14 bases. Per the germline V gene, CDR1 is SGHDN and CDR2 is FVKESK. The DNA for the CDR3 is TGTGCCAGCAGCCCCCTTCTCCGCTATCAAGAGACCCAGTACTTC. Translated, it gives CASSPLLRYQETQYF.

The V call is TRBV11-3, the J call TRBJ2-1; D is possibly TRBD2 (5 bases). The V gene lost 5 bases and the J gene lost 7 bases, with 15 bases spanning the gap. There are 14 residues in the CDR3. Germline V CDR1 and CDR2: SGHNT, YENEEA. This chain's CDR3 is CASSVSERYNEQFF. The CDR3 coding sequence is TGTGCCAGCAGCGTTAGCGAGAGATATAATGAGCAGTTCTTC.